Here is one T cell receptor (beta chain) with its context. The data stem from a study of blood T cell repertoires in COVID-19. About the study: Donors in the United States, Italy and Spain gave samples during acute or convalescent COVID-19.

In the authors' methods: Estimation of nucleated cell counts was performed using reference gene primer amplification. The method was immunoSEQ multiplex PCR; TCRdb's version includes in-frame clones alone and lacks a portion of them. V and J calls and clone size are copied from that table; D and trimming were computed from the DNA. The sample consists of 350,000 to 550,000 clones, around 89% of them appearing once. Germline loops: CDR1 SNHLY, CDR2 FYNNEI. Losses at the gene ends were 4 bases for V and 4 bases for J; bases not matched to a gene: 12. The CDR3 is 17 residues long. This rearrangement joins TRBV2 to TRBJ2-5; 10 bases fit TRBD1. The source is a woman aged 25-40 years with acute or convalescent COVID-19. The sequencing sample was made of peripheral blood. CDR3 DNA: TGTGCCAGCAGTGGGGACAGGGGTCCGAGGGTAGGAGAGACCCAGTACTTC. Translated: CASSGDRGPRVGETQYF.